A selection of T cell receptor beta chains follows, all from one sample in a study of cytomegalovirus exposure and HLA in healthy donors. The assay was immunoSEQ multiplex PCR, and TCRdb's table has in-frame clones only and misses some. The sample has 200,000 to 250,000 clones, roughly 87% seen once. Sequencing was carried out using PBMCs. These receptors all come from a woman aged 35 to 49 in good health and CMV-seropositive. Both conserved end residues are part of each CDR3. A D gene is named only where the DNA matches it firmly. Size is stated for part of the rows, as once, few or many counts, or as a class when the clone is expanded.

TRBD1 | TRBJ1-2 | TRBV6-5 | . | CASSTGTGSGYTF | TGTGCCAGCAGTACCGGGACAGGTAGTGGCTACACCTTC
TRBD1 | TRBJ1-1 | TRBV7-2 | . | CASSIQGASNAEAFF | TGTGCCAGCAGCATACAGGGGGCTTCTAATGCTGAAGCTTTCTTT
TRBD1 | TRBJ1-4 | TRBV7-9 | . | CSSSSRDRREKLFF | TGTTCCAGCAGCTCCCGGGACAGAAGGGAAAAACTGTTTTTT
. | TRBJ2-7 | TRBV20-1 | . | CSARLGYEQYF | TGCAGTGCCCGACTAGGATACGAGCAGTACTTC
. | TRBJ2-1 | TRBV30 | . | CAWGVEPAHSYNEQFF | TGTGCCTGGGGCGTGGAGCCAGCGCATTCCTACAATGAGCAGTTCTTC
TRBD1 | TRBJ2-2 | TRBV7-3 | . | CASSLRQGGTGELFF | TGTGCCAGCAGCTTACGACAGGGGGGCACCGGGGAGCTGTTTTTT
TRBD1 | TRBJ2-3 | TRBV18 | . | CASSPLAMTGPSTDTQYF | TGTGCCAGCTCACCCCTCGCAATGACAGGGCCTAGCACAGATACGCAGTATTTT
TRBD1 | TRBJ2-4 | TRBV28 | . | CASSTLGTGLAKNIQYF | TGTGCCAGCAGTACACTAGGGACAGGGTTAGCCAAAAACATTCAGTACTTC
TRBD1 | TRBJ1-6 | TRBV14 | once | CASSLFGTGDTSPLHF | TGTGCCAGCAGCCTTTTTGGGACAGGAGATACTTCACCCCTCCACTTT
TRBD1 | TRBJ2-5 | TRBV28 | . | CASSLPTGGKGTQYF | TGTGCCAGTAGTTTACCGACAGGGGGGAAAGGGACCCAGTACTTC
. | TRBJ2-7 | TRBV10-3 | . | CAISPTRGYEQYF | TGTGCCATCAGTCCGACTAGGGGTTACGAGCAGTACTTC
. | TRBJ2-2 | TRBV11-2 | . | CASPSRNQGGNTGELFF | TGTGCCAGCCCCTCTAGGAACCAAGGGGGAAACACCGGGGAGCTGTTTTTT
. | TRBJ1-1 | TRBV5-4 | . | CASSLGYRVDTEAFF | TGTGCCAGCAGCTTGGGGTACAGGGTAGACACTGAAGCTTTCTTT
. | TRBJ2-7 | TRBV4-3 | few | CASSQDLGRDAPYEQYF | TGCGCCAGCAGCCAAGATCTGGGGCGGGATGCTCCCTACGAGCAGTACTTC
. | TRBJ1-1 | TRBV14 | . | CASRGGLSEAFF | TGTGCCAGCCGCGGTGGCCTCTCTGAAGCTTTCTTT
. | TRBJ2-7 | TRBV7-2 | . | CASSYRSASYEQYF | TGTGCCAGCAGCTATAGGAGTGCGTCCTACGAGCAGTACTTC
. | TRBJ1-1 | TRBV9 | . | CASSRQENTEAFF | TGTGCCAGCAGCCGACAGGAGAACACTGAAGCTTTCTTT
. | TRBJ2-7 | TRBV5-1 | few | CASSLMGDEQYF | TGCGCCAGCAGCTTGATGGGAGACGAGCAGTACTTC
. | TRBJ2-2 | TRBV19 | . | CASSAARELFF | TGTGCCAGTAGTGCGGCAAGGGAGCTGTTTTTT
. | TRBJ2-1 | TRBV11-2 | . | CASSLPVFNEQFF | TGTGCCAGCAGCTTACCTGTGTTTAATGAGCAGTTCTTC